This TCR beta chain is from a study of blood T cell repertoires in COVID-19. Germline lookup yields CDR1 MDHEN and CDR2 SYDVKM. The J segment lost 2 bases and the V segment lost 5 bases, leaving 5 bases of the junction unmatched. The CDR3 contains 14 residues. In the source study's methods: Reference gene primer amplification in the assay estimated nucleated cell counts. The protocol was immunoSEQ multiplex PCR, while the TCRdb copy is restricted to in-frame clones and leaves out a portion. That table is the source of V, J and clone size, and D and trimming were worked out from the DNA. The sample consists of 150,000 or so clones, just under 85% of them appearing once.

This chain uses TRBV28 with TRBJ1-2, with 7 bases fitting TRBD1. The specimen was peripheral blood. This TCR derives from a woman in her sixties with acute or convalescent COVID-19. In nucleotides, the CDR3 is TGTGCCAGCAGTAACAGGGGTCCGAACTATGGCTACACCTTC. Translation gives CASSNRGPNYGYTF.